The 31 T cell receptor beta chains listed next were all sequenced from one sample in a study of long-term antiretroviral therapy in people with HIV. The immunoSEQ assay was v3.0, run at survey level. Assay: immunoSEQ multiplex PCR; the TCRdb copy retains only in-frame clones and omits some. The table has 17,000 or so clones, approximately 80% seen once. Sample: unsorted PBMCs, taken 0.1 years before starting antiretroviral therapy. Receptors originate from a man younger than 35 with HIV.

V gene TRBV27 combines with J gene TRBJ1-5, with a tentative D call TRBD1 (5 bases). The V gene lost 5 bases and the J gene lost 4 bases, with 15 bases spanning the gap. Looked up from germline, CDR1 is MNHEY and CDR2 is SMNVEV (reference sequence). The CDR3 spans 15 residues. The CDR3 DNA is TGTGCCAGCAGTAGGGACGGAGGGATGAATCAGCCCCAGCATTTT. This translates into CASSRDGGMNQPQHF.

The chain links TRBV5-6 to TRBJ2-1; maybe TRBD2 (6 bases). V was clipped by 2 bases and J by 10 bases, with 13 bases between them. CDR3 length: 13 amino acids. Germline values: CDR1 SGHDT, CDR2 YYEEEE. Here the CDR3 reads CASSFYRGGEQFF. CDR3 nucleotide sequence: TGTGCCAGCAGCTTCTATCGGGGAGGCGAGCAGTTCTTC.

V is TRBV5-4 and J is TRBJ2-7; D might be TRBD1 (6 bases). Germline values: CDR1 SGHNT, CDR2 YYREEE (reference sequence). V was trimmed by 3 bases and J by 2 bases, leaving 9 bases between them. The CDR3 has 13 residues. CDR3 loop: CASSSGTTYEQYF. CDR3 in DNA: TGTGCCAGCAGCTCCGGGACAACCTACGAGCAGTACTTC.

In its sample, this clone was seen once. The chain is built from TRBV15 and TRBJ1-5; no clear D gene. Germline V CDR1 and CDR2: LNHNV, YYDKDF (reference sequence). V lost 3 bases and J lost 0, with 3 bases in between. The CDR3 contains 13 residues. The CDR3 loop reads CATSSISNQPQHF. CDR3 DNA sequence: TGTGCCACCAGCAGTATTAGCAATCAGCCCCAGCATTTT.

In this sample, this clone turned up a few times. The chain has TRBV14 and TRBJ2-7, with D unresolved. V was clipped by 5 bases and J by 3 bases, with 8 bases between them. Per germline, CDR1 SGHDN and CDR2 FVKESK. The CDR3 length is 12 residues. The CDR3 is CASSFENYEQYF. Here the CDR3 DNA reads TGTGCCAGCAGCTTCGAGAACTACGAGCAGTACTTC.

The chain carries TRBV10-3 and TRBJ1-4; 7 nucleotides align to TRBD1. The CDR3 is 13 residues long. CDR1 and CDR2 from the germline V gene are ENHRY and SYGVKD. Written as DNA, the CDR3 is TGTGCGTCCGGCGGAGGGGGCACTGAAAAACTGTTTTTT. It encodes CASGGGGTEKLFF.

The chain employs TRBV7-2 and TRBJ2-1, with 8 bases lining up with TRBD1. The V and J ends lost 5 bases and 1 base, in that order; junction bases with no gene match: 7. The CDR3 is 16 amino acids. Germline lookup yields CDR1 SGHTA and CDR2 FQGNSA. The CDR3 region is CASSPRGTGSYNEQFF. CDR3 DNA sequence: TGTGCCAGCAGCCCTCGCGGGACAGGTTCCTACAATGAGCAGTTCTTC. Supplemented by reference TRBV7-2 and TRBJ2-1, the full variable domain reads GAGVSQSPSNKVTEKGKDVELRCDPISGHTALYWYRQSLGQGLEFLIYFQGNSAPDKSGLPSDRFSAERTGGSVSTLTIQRTQQEDSAVYLCASSPRGTGSYNEQFFGPGTRLTVL.

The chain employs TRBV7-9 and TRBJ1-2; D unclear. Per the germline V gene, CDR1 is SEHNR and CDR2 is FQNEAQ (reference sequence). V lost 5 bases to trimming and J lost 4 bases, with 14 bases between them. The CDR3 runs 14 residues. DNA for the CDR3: TGTGCCAGCAGCCCCCGGGAGTTTATCTATGGCTACACCTTC. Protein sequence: CASSPREFIYGYTF.

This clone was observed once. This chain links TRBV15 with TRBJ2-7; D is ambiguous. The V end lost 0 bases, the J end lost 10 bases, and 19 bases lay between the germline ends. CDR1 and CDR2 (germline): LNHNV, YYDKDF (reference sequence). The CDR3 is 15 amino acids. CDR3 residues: CATSRDPLAKPNQYF. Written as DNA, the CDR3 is TGTGCCACCAGCAGAGACCCGCTGGCGAAGCCCAATCAGTACTTC.

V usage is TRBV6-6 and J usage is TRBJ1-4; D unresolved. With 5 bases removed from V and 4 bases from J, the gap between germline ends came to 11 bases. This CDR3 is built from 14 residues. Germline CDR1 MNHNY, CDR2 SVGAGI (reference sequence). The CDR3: CASSKASFNEKLFF. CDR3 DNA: TGTGCCAGCAGTAAGGCGTCATTTAATGAAAAACTGTTTTTT.

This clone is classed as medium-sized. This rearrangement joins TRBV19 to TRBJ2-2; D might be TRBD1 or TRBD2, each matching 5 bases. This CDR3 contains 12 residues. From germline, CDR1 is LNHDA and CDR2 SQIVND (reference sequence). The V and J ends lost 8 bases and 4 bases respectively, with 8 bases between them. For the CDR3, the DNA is TGTGCCAGTCCCGGGGCCACCGGGGAGCTGTTTTTT. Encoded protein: CASPGATGELFF. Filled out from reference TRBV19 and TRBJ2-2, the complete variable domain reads DGGITQSPKYLFRKEGQNVTLSCEQNLNHDAMYWYRQDPGQGLRLIYYSQIVNDFQKGDIAEGYSVSREKKESFPLTVTSAQKNPTAFYLCASPGATGELFFGEGSRLTVL.

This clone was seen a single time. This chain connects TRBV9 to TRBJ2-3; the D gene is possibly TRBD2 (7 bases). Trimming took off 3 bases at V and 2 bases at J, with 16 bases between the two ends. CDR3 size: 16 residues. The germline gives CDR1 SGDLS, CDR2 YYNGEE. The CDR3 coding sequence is TGTGCCAGCAGCGGGGTGGGAGGGGGAATCACAGATACGCAGTATTTT. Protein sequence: CASSGVGGGITDTQYF.

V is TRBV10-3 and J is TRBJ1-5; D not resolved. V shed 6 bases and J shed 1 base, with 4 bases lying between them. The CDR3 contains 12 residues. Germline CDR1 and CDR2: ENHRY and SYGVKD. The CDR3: CAISESNQPQHF. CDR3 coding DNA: TGTGCCATCAGCGAAAGCAATCAGCCCCAGCATTTT.

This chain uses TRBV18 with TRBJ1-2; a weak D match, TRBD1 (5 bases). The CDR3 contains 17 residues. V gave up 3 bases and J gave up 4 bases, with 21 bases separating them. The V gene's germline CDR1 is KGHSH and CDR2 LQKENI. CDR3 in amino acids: CASSPRDVTRGGYGYTF. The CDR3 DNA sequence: TGTGCCAGCTCACCCCGGGACGTTACCCGGGGGGGCTATGGCTACACCTTC.

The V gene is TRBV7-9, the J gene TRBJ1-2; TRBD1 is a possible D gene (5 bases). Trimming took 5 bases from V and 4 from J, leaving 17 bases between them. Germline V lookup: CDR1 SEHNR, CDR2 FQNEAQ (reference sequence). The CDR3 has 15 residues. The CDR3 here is CASSRPGQVSYGYTF. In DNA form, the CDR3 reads TGTGCCAGCAGCCGCCCGGGGCAAGTCTCCTATGGCTACACCTTC.

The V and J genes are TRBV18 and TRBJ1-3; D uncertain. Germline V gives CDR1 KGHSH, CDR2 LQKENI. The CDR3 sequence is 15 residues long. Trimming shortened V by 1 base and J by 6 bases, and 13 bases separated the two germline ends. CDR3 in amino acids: CASSPLQITANTIYF. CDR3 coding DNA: TGTGCCAGCTCACCACTACAGATTACCGCAAACACCATATATTTT.

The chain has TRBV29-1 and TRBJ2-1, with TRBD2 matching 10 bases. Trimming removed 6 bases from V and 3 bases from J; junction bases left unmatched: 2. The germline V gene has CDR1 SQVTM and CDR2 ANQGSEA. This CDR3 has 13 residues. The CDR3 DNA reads TGCAGCGTGGTAGCGGGAGGCTACAATGAGCAGTTCTTC. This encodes CSVVAGGYNEQFF.

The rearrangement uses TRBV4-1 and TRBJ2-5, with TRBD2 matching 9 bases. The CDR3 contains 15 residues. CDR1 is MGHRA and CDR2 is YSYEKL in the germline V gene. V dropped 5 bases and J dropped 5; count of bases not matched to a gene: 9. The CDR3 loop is CASSVQLAGRETQYF. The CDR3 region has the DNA TGCGCCAGCAGCGTACAGCTAGCGGGGCGGGAGACCCAGTACTTC.

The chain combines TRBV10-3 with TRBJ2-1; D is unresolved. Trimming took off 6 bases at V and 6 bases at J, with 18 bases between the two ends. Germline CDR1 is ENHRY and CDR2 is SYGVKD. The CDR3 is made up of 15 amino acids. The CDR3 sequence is CAISYPDVGGNEQFF. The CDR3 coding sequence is TGTGCCATCAGCTACCCCGACGTCGGTGGCAATGAGCAGTTCTTC.

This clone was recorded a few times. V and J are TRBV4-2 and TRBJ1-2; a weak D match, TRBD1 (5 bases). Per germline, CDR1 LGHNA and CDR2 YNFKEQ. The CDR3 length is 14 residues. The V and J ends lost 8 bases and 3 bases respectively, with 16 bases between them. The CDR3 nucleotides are TGTGCCAGCGGCCTAAAAGGGACGGACTATGGCTACACCTTC. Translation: CASGLKGTDYGYTF.

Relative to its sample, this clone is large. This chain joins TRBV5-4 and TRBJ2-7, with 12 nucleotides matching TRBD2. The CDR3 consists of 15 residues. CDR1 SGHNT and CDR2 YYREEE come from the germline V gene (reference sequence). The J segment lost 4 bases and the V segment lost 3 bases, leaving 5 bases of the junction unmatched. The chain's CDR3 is CASSSPSGRVYEQYF. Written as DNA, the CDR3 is TGTGCCAGCAGCTCCCCTAGCGGGAGGGTATACGAGCAGTACTTC. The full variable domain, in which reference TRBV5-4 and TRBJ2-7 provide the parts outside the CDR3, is ETGVTQSPTHLIKTRGQQVTLRCSSQSGHNTVSWYQQALGQGPQFIFQYYREEENGRGNFPPRFSGLQFPNYSSELNVNALELDDSALYLCASSSPSGRVYEQYFGPGTRLTVT.

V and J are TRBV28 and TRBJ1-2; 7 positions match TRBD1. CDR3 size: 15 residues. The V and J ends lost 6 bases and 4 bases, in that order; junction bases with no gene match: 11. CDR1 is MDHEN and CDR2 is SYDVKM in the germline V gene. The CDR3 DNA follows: TGTGCCAGCAGGGAAGTGAGACAGGGAGTCTATGGCTACACCTTC. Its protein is CASREVRQGVYGYTF.

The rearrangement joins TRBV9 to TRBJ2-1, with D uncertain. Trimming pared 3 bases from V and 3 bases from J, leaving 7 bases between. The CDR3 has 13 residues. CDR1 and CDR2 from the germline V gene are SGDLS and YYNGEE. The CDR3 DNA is TGTGCCAGCAGCGCCTGGGACTACAATGAGCAGTTCTTC. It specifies CASSAWDYNEQFF.

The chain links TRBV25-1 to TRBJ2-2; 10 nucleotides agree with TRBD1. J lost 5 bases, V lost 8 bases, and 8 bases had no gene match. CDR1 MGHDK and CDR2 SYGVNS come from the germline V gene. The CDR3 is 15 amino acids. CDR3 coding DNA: TGTGCCAGCCGCCCGGGACAGGGGTTAACCGGGGAGCTGTTTTTT. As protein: CASRPGQGLTGELFF.

CDR3 DNA: TGTGCCAGCAGCCCGGGACCTCAAGAGACCCAGTACTTC. It specifies CASSPGPQETQYF. The V call is TRBV5-4, the J call TRBJ2-5; either TRBD1 or TRBD2 may fit D (5 bases each). Looked up from germline, CDR1 is SGHNT and CDR2 is YYREEE (reference sequence). V lost 4 bases to trimming and J lost 2 bases, with 9 bases between them. This CDR3 has 13 residues.

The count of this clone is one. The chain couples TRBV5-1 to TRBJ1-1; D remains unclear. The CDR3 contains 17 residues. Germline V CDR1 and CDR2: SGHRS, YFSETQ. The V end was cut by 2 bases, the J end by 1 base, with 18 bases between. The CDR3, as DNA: TGCGCCAGCAGCTTAGCTAGGAGTGGGCAGCCGAACACTGAAGCTTTCTTT. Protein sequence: CASSLARSGQPNTEAFF.

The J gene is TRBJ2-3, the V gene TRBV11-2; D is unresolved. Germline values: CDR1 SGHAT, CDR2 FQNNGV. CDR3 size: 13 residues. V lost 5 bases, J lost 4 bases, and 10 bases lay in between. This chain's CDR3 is CASSVTVADTQYF. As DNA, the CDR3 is TGTGCCAGCAGCGTAACAGTTGCAGATACGCAGTATTTT.

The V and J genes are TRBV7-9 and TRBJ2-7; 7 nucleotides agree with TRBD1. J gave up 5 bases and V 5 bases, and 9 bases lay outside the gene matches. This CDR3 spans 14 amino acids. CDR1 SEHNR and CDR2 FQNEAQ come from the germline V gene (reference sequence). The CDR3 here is CASSLRDRAHEQYF. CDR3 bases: TGTGCCAGCAGCCTACGTGACAGGGCACACGAGCAGTACTTC.

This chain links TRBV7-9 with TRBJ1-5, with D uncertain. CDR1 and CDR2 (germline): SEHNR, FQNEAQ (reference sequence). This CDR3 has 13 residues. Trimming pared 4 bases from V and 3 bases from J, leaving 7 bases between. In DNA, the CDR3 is TGTGCCAGCAGCTCCCAATCCAATCAGCCCCAGCATTTT. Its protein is CASSSQSNQPQHF.

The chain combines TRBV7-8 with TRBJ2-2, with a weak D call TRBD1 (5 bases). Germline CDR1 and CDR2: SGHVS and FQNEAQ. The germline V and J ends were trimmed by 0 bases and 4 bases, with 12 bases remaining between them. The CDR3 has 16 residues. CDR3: CASSLASGRTTGELFF. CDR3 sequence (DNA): TGTGCCAGCAGCTTAGCTTCAGGGCGGACCACCGGGGAGCTGTTTTTT.

The CDR3 DNA reads as TGTGCCAGCAGCTTCCGCGGGGGTGACACCGGGGAGCTGTTTTTT. Protein sequence: CASSFRGGDTGELFF. V usage is TRBV5-5 and J usage is TRBJ2-2; 7 bases are a match to TRBD2. This CDR3 spans 15 amino acids. Germline assignment: CDR1 SGHKS and CDR2 YYEKEE (reference sequence). V was pared by 2 bases and J by 3 bases, with 4 bases of the junction left unmatched.